A few counts support the clone carrying this T cell receptor beta chain. Its specificity is not known. The stimulus was an HIV-1 Gag 15-mer peptide pool, 0.85 to 1 ug/peptide/mL. CD40L-negative CD69-negative CD45RO-high memory CD4+ T cells were sorted as populations depleted of antigen-responding cells. The libraries were made with immunoSEQ version 4 in survey mode. Produced via immunoSEQ multiplex PCR; TCRdb's table is partial and in-frame only. The sample has around 42,000 clones, 78% seen once. The data stem from a study of persistence of HIV-infected CD4 T cells. Whole-study context: Up to roughly 180 mL blood was drawn at multiple time points; a couple of donors had single-time leukapheresis.

This receptor was obtained from an adult man with HIV who was CMV-seropositive. The sample here was CD4+ T cells sorted from PBMCs after roughly 20-hour stimulation, taken from a patient who received antiretroviral therapy.

Here the CDR3 reads CASTTTDVKSPLHF. CDR3 DNA: TGTGCCAGCACCACGACAGATGTGAAGTCACCCCTCCACTTT. The J gene is TRBJ1-6, the V gene TRBV5-8; the D gene is possibly TRBD1 (5 bases). The CDR3 length is 14 residues. Germline V gene lookup returns CDR1 SGHTS and CDR2 YDEGEE. The ends were cut back, 6 bases at V and 10 bases at J, with 17 bases in the middle.